The 26 T cell receptor beta chains reported below all come from one sample, sequenced in a study of esophageal squamous cell carcinoma under preoperative chemotherapy. Time point meaning: after preoperative PTX-NDP chemotherapy. TCRdb itself ran the PCR reads through MiXCR, one entry per CDR3 protein. Of almost 9,500 distinct CDR3 sequences detected, about 51% appear once; the ten largest clones hold 13% to 15%. The sample was acquired from a patient given preoperative chemotherapy. The receptor source for this set is a human donor with esophageal squamous cell carcinoma. The donor label of this sample is uncertain.

Worth noting for this clonotype: An end of the junction differs from the germline gene, which may be a read error. V and J are TRBV12-3 or TRBV12-4 and TRBJ2-1; D is unclear. This CDR3 has 12 amino acids. This CDR3 reads CASSLPRTGGYF. The CDR3 DNA follows: TGTGCCAGCAGTTTACCCAGAACGGGTGGGTATTTC.

By share of the sample, this clonotype is medium-sized. This chain uses TRBV7-6 with TRBJ2-1; weak D call: TRBD1 (5 bases). The length of the CDR3 is 14 residues. The ends were cut back, 2 bases at V and 8 bases at J, with 13 bases in the middle. CDR1 and CDR2 (germline): SGHVS, FNYEAQ. The CDR3 DNA follows: TGTGCCAGCAGCTTATCAGGGTTTGGCGATGAGCAGTTCTTC. It is translated as CASSLSGFGDEQFF.

The CDR3, as DNA: TGTGCCAGCAGTCCGGGGGTGCGAGGCAAAAACACGCAGTATTTT. It is translated as CASSPGVRGKNTQYF. V and J are TRBV6-4 and TRBJ2-4, with D perhaps matching TRBD2 (6 bases). The end of the DNA fits TRBJ2-3 better, so the J call may be wrong. CDR1 is MRHNA, CDR2 SNTAGT, per germline. This CDR3 is built from 15 residues.

In its sample, this clonotype ranks as large. The J gene is TRBJ2-5, the V gene TRBV7-2; D remains ambiguous. V shed 0 bases and J shed 4 bases, with 0 bases lying between them. This CDR3 has 11 amino acids. Germline V lookup: CDR1 SGHTA, CDR2 FQGNSA. The CDR3 bases are TGTGCCAGCAGCTTAGCAGAGACCCAGTACTTC. Its translation is CASSLAETQYF.

This clonotype was seen only a few times. The rearrangement uses TRBV6-2 or TRBV6-3 and TRBJ2-5; the D gene is possibly TRBD2 (5 bases). Trimming took 6 bases from V and 11 from J, leaving 22 bases between them. The CDR3 covers 14 residues. Germline V gene lookup returns CDR1 MNHEY and CDR2 SVGEGT. The CDR3 DNA reads TGTGCCAGCAGGGAAGGAGGCTTCAACAATGAGCAGTACTTC. Translated, it gives CASREGGFNNEQYF.

This rearrangement joins TRBV6-1 to TRBJ2-3; D gene unclear. Matching the DNA end better, TRBJ2-7 makes the J call doubtful. Per germline, CDR1 MNHNS and CDR2 SASEGT. This CDR3 spans 14 amino acids. CDR3 protein: CASSEILDSYEQYF. As DNA, the CDR3 is TGTGCCAGCAGTGAAATATTAGACTCCTACGAGCAGTACTTC.

This clonotype was found once. The rearrangement links TRBV4-1 to TRBJ2-1; maybe TRBD1 (6 bases). The J call is in doubt because the DNA end fits TRBJ2-5 better. CDR1 is MGHRA and CDR2 is YSYEKL in the germline V gene. This CDR3 has 17 amino acids. The CDR3 DNA reads TGCGCCAGCAGCCCCCAATCTGCAGGGGCGGGCCAAGAGACCCAGTACTTC. Protein sequence: CASSPQSAGAGQETQYF.

The rearrangement joins TRBV6-1 to TRBJ1-5, with TRBD1 as a possible D gene (6 bases). The CDR3 spans 15 residues. In germline, CDR1 is MNHNS, CDR2 SASEGT. V was clipped by 6 bases and J by 3 bases, with 15 bases between them. DNA for the CDR3: TGTGCCAGCAGCCCCGCGACAGGTTACAATCAGCCCCAGCATTTT. This gives the protein CASSPATGYNQPQHF.

This clonotype was recorded at least ten times. The chain couples TRBV6-5 to TRBJ2-6, with D unclear. V dropped 3 bases and J dropped 0 bases, with 9 bases sitting between them. The length of the CDR3 is 16 residues. The germline V gene has CDR1 MNHEY and CDR2 SVGAGI. CDR3 loop: CASSYKVISGANVLTF. The CDR3 region has the DNA TGTGCCAGCAGTTATAAAGTGATCTCTGGGGCCAACGTCCTGACTTTC.

At least ten counts were recorded for this clonotype. The chain joins TRBV25-1 to TRBJ2-1; 8 bases are a match to TRBD2. The junction had 11 bases not matched to a gene; V was cut back by 10 bases and J by 6 bases. In germline, CDR1 is MGHDK, CDR2 SYGVNS. This CDR3 is built from 14 residues. The CDR3 DNA sequence: TGTGCCACCGCCATGGAGCGGGAGAGCAATGAGCAGTTCTTC. It encodes CATAMERESNEQFF. Full variable domain (missing parts from reference TRBV25-1 and TRBJ2-1): EADIYQTPRYLVIGTGKKITLECSQTMGHDKMYWYQQDPGMELHLIHYSYGVNSTEKGDLSSESTVSRIRTEHFPLTLESARPSHTSQYLCATAMERESNEQFFGPGTRLTVL.

This clonotype turned up a few times. The gene calls are TRBV6-1 and TRBJ2-1; a weak D match, TRBD1 (6 bases). The better agreement between TRBJ2-7 and the DNA end casts doubt on the J call. The CDR3 consists of 13 residues. The germline V gene encodes CDR1 MNHNS and CDR2 SASEGT. Here the CDR3 reads CASRMTGPHEQYF. The CDR3 nucleotides are TGTGCCAGCAGGATGACAGGCCCCCACGAGCAGTACTTC.

The V gene is TRBV6-1, the J gene TRBJ2-2, with D unresolved. This CDR3 has 12 residues. V was shortened by 6 bases and J by 6 bases, with 8 bases between the two germline ends. CDR1 MNHNS and CDR2 SASEGT come from the germline V gene. The CDR3 protein is CASSPTAGELFF. CDR3 coding DNA: TGTGCCAGCAGCCCCACCGCCGGGGAGCTGTTTTTT.

The chain employs TRBV7-2 and TRBJ2-3, with 7 positions matching TRBD2. V was clipped by 8 bases and J by 1 base; unmatched bases: 12. CDR1 is SGHTA and CDR2 is FQGNSA in the germline V gene. The CDR3 totals 16 residues. CDR3 DNA sequence: TGTGCCAGCGGCGTAACTGCGGGAGCGGGCACAGATACGCAGTATTTT. Translating it yields CASGVTAGAGTDTQYF. Full variable domain (rest looked up from reference TRBV7-2 and TRBJ2-3): GAGVSQSPSNKVTEKGKDVELRCDPISGHTALYWYRQSLGQGLEFLIYFQGNSAPDKSGLPSDRFSAERTGGSVSTLTIQRTQQEDSAVYLCASGVTAGAGTDTQYFGPGTRLTVL.

The chain has TRBV7-6 and TRBJ2-3, with 13 bases matching TRBD2. The germline V gene encodes CDR1 SGHVS and CDR2 FNYEAQ. V gave up 4 bases and J gave up 3 bases; unmatched junction bases: 4. The CDR3 sequence is 16 residues long. The DNA of the CDR3 is TGTGCCAGCAGCTCGACTAGCGGGGGGAATACAGATACGCAGTATTTT. Translating gives CASSSTSGGNTDTQYF.

This clonotype was found many times. The J gene is TRBJ2-1, the V gene TRBV6-5, with a weak D call TRBD2 (5 bases). Germline V gene lookup returns CDR1 MNHEY and CDR2 SVGAGI. There are 14 residues in the CDR3. V dropped 0 bases and J dropped 8 bases, with 11 bases sitting between them. The CDR3 is CASSYSTTSDEQFF. The CDR3 DNA is TGTGCCAGCAGTTACTCCACCACTAGTGATGAGCAGTTCTTC.

J is TRBJ2-3 and V is TRBV6-1, with 7 positions matching TRBD2. The CDR3 is 16 residues long. Looked up from germline, CDR1 is MNHNS and CDR2 is SASEGT. Trimming took 8 bases from V and 9 from J; bases not matched to a gene: 20. This chain's CDR3 is CASREAGLGAKDTQYF. The CDR3, as DNA: TGTGCCAGCCGCGAAGCGGGGCTGGGAGCCAAAGACACGCAGTATTTT.

The CDR3 loop reads CSAFTSHNSYEQFF. CDR3 in DNA: TGCAGTGCCTTTACTAGCCACAACTCCTACGAGCAGTTCTTC. The gene calls are TRBV20-1 and TRBJ2-1, with a tentative D call TRBD2 (6 bases). V gave up 6 bases and J gave up 10 bases, with 22 bases separating them. The CDR3 extends over 14 amino acids. Germline V lookup: CDR1 DFQATT, CDR2 SNEGSKA (reference sequence).

The rearrangement uses TRBV11-2 and TRBJ2-1; D is tentatively TRBD1 or TRBD2 (5 bases each). Looked up from germline, CDR1 is SGHAT and CDR2 is FQNNGV. Trimming removed 4 bases at V and 10 bases at J, with 14 bases between. The CDR3 spans 13 residues. The CDR3 nucleotides read TGTGCCAGCAGCTCCGAGGGGTCGGGGGAGCAGTTCTTC. Its translation is CASSSEGSGEQFF.

This clonotype has a count of ten or more. This chain joins TRBV14 and TRBJ2-5, with 9 bases matching TRBD1. This CDR3 is built from 14 residues. Germline V gives CDR1 SGHDN, CDR2 FVKESK. With 5 bases clipped from V and 11 bases from J, the junction kept 12 bases outside the gene matches. The CDR3 DNA sequence: TGTGCCAGCAGCGATACAGGGGGCTCGGGGGAGCAGTACTTC. It codes for CASSDTGGSGEQYF. The complete variable domain, with remaining parts taken from reference TRBV14 and TRBJ2-5, reads EAGVTQFPSHSVIEKGQTVTLRCDPISGHDNLYWYRRVMGKEIKFLLHFVKESKQDESGMPNNRFLAERTGGTYSTLKVQPAELEDSGVYFCASSDTGGSGEQYFGPGTRLLVL.

The rearrangement links TRBV6-1 to TRBJ2-6; 10 bases fit TRBD2. The CDR3 extends over 18 amino acids. Germline V CDR1 and CDR2: MNHNS, SASEGT. With V trimmed by 5 bases and J by 2 bases, 9 bases remained unmatched. Written as DNA, the CDR3 is TGTGCCAGCAGTAAAACACTAGCGGGGCTTACTGGGGCCAACGTCCTGACTTTC. This encodes CASSKTLAGLTGANVLTF.

The J gene is TRBJ2-5, the V gene TRBV19, with 7 positions matching TRBD1. The CDR3 length is 16 residues. Germline loops: CDR1 LNHDA, CDR2 SQIVND (reference sequence). V dropped 5 bases and J dropped 11; count of bases not matched to a gene: 20. The DNA of the CDR3 is TGTGCCAGTAGTCCTGGACAGGTTAACTCCTACAATGAGCAGTACTTC. Amino acid sequence: CASSPGQVNSYNEQYF.

The chain recombines TRBV7-6 with TRBJ2-3; D tentatively reads TRBD1 or TRBD2 (5 bases each). This CDR3 is 16 amino acids long. V was pared by 2 bases and J by 1 base, with 13 bases between. CDR1 and CDR2 from the germline V gene are SGHVS and FNYEAQ. CDR3 DNA: TGTGCCAGCAGCTTACGTCTTCTGGGGGGCACAGATACGCAGTATTTT. It encodes CASSLRLLGGTDTQYF.

This clonotype was seen many times. The chain recombines TRBV11-3 with TRBJ2-1; no clear D gene. The J call may be mistaken, given a closer DNA end match to TRBJ2-7. The germline gives CDR1 SGHNT, CDR2 YENEEA. The CDR3 loop spans 12 amino acids. The CDR3 loop is CASSFEAGEQYF. The CDR3 DNA reads as TGTGCCAGCAGCTTCGAGGCTGGAGAGCAGTACTTC.

This sequence joins TRBV7-6 and TRBJ2-5; 11 bases are a match to TRBD2. Germline V lookup: CDR1 SGHVS, CDR2 FNYEAQ. The CDR3 totals 16 residues. J was trimmed by 0 bases and V by 5 bases; bases with no gene match: 5. CDR3 coding DNA: TGTGCCAGCAGCCTCCGACTAGCGGGAAACCAAGAGACCCAGTACTTC. It is translated as CASSLRLAGNQETQYF.

This clonotype was seen repeatedly, ten times or more. J is TRBJ2-1 and V is TRBV11-2; TRBD1 agrees at 9 bases. The DNA matches TRBJ2-7 better at its end, which makes the J call doubtful. The CDR3 consists of 14 residues. CDR1 and CDR2 (germline): SGHAT, FQNNGV. The CDR3 reads CASSLGQGAYEQYF. The CDR3 DNA follows: TGTGCCAGCAGCTTAGGACAGGGGGCCTACGAGCAGTACTTC.

This clonotype showed up many times. This chain links TRBV6-5 with TRBJ2-1, with D perhaps being TRBD1 or TRBD2 (5 bases each). The tail of the sequence fits TRBJ2-5 better, so the J call may be wrong. The CDR3 is 13 amino acids. Per the germline V gene, CDR1 is MNHEY and CDR2 is SVGAGI. CDR3 region: CASGRGGGETQYF. DNA of the CDR3: TGTGCCAGCGGACGTGGGGGTGGGGAGACCCAGTACTTC.